The rows below give T cell receptor beta chains drawn from one sample of a study of shared clonotypes between healthy human individuals. Assay used: immunoSEQ multiplex PCR; TCRdb lists only in-frame clones, some missing. The repertoire has more than 1 million clones, approximately 80% of them found once; the top ten carry around 0.47%. Sequencing was done on a sample of memory CD4+ T cells from PBMCs. These TCRs come from a man between 18 and 29 years old in good health. Some clones in this sample may be carry-over from other donors' samples. Each CDR3 is given with its conserved first and last residue. D genes are given only for firm matches. Only part of the rows carry a size: once, few, many, or a class if the clone is expanded.

CDR3nt,CDR3aa,j_gene,d_gene,abundance,v_gene
TGCAGCGTAGGCGGGGACTACTATGGCTACACCTTC,CSVGGDYYGYTF,TRBJ1-2,NA,NA,TRBV29-1
TGTGCCAGCAGTGAGTTGGGAGGCCGCGGCTACACCTTC,CASSELGGRGYTF,TRBJ1-2,NA,NA,TRBV2
TGTGCCACCAGCAGGGGGAGGGGACTCTACCAAGAGACCCAGTACTTC,CATSRGRGLYQETQYF,TRBJ2-5,TRBD2,NA,TRBV15
TGTGCCAGCAGAATTGGGGGAGGGAACACCGGGGAGCTGTTTTTT,CASRIGGGNTGELFF,TRBJ2-2,NA,NA,TRBV28
TGTGCCTTAACAGGGGGGGGGTTCACAGATACGCAGTATTTT,CALTGGGFTDTQYF,TRBJ2-3,NA,NA,TRBV30
TGTGCCAGCTTGGGACAGCCACCCTGGGGCGGGATAGAGACCCAGTACTTC,CASLGQPPWGGIETQYF,TRBJ2-5,NA,once,TRBV2
TGTGCCAGCAGCAGGGGCAGGGTGGTCCAGCCCCAGCATTTT,CASSRGRVVQPQHF,TRBJ1-5,NA,NA,TRBV13
TGTGCCAGTAGTATAGGGCAGGGCGCGGAAAAACTGTTTTTT,CASSIGQGAEKLFF,TRBJ1-4,NA,NA,TRBV19
TGTGCCAGAAGCTTGGAGGGCGGGCAAGAGACCCAGTACTTC,CARSLEGGQETQYF,TRBJ2-5,NA,NA,TRBV5-3
TGTGCCAGCTCACTGACCAGCGTCCAGACAGGGAGTAGCGCAGATACGCAGTATTTT,CASSLTSVQTGSSADTQYF,TRBJ2-3,TRBD1,NA,TRBV18
TGCAGCGTTGACGGATCCTCCTACGAGCAGTACTTC,CSVDGSSYEQYF,TRBJ2-7,NA,many,TRBV29-1
TGTGCCAGCAGCTTGGACAGCCTCTATGGCTACACCTTC,CASSLDSLYGYTF,TRBJ1-2,NA,NA,TRBV5-4
TGTGCCATCAGTGACAGCGGGAGGGAGGAGCAGTACTTC,CAISDSGREEQYF,TRBJ2-7,TRBD2,NA,TRBV10-3
TGTGCCAGCACCCCAAGGGAAGCTGAAGCTTTCTTT,CASTPREAEAFF,TRBJ1-1,NA,NA,TRBV28
TGTGCCAGCAGTTTAGGTGTCGGCTCGACGGTCGGAAAACTGTTTTTT,CASSLGVGSTVGKLFF,TRBJ1-4,NA,NA,TRBV28
TGTGCCAGCAGTACGACAGGGTTCGGATACAATGAGCAGTTCTTC,CASSTTGFGYNEQFF,TRBJ2-1,TRBD1,NA,TRBV27